This T cell receptor (beta chain) was recorded in a study of beta chain features in type 1 diabetes. Whole-study results and caveats: HLA effects on TCRB rearrangement stayed unresolved here. Within patients, naive, central memory and Treg TCRB repertoires seemed more similar than within healthy donors. All four CD4+ subsets of Type 1 diabetes patients contained TCRB CDR3s that were moderately but significantly shorter.

V was clipped by 4 bases and J by 2 bases, with 12 bases between them. Germline V gives CDR1 SEHNR, CDR2 FQNEAQ (reference sequence). The CDR3 length is 14 residues. As regards this clone: Its matching antigen is unknown.

The entirety of the isolated RNA underwent reverse transcription, so expressed TCRB transcripts were sequenced. Measured with immunoSEQ multiplex PCR; TCRdb has only the in-frame clones, and not every one. The data show about 650,000 clones, with around an eighth seen just once and over 0.1% held by the top ten. This sequence was found in a young man with type 1 diabetes. This sequence joins TRBV7-9 and TRBJ2-7; D is possibly TRBD1 (5 bases). The specimen sequenced was naive CD4+ T cells from blood. CDR3 nucleotide sequence: TGTGCCAGCAGCTCGCAGGGTAAGACCTACGAGCAGTACTTC. This gives the protein CASSSQGKTYEQYF.